This T cell receptor (beta chain) emerged from a study of CD8+CD57+ T cells in acquired aplastic anemia. Study information: Sorting CD4+ and CD8+ cells gave DNA averaging 3.2 ug. Study outcomes and limitations: There were 25 to 35 CD8+ CDR3 sequences that occurred in both patients and controls.

By flow cytometry, patients selected for sequencing had shown an expansion of CD8+CD57+ cells. Genomic DNA served as template for TCR beta VDJ and CDR3 profiling. TCRdb itself ran the reads through MiXCR, one entry per CDR3 protein. The sample lists about 180,000 distinct CDR3 sequences, 55% to 65% seen once, with about 39% in the top ten. Concerning this clonotype: The target antigen is unknown.

The length of the CDR3 is 13 residues. Between the trimmed V and J ends, which lost 1 base and 7 bases, there was a span of 13 bases. Germline V gives CDR1 DFQATT, CDR2 SNEGSKA (reference sequence). The source is a human donor with aplastic anemia. The rearrangement links TRBV20-1 to TRBJ1-2, with a possible D match to TRBD1 (5 bases). Sequenced: sorted CD4+, CD8+, or CD8+CD57+ T cells (not recorded which) from PBMCs. CDR3 loop: CSARVVGGSGYTF. The CDR3 DNA is TGCAGTGCTAGAGTGGTGGGGGGATCTGGCTACACCTTC.